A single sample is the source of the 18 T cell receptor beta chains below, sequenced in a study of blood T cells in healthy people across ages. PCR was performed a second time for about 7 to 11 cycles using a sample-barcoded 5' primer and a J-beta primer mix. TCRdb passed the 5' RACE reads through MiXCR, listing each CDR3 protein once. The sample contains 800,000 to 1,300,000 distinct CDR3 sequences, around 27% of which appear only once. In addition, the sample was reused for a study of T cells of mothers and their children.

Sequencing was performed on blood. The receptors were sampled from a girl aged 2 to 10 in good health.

The DNA for the CDR3 is TGTGCCAGCAGCCCGGACAGGGTGAGCACTGAAGCTTTCTTT. It translates to CASSPDRVSTEAFF. The rearrangement uses TRBV7-9 and TRBJ1-1, with TRBD1 matching 8 bases. The V gene end was trimmed by 5 bases and the J gene end by 4 bases; junction bases not matched to a gene: 6. CDR1 is SEHNR, CDR2 FQNEAQ, per germline (reference sequence). The CDR3 spans 14 residues.

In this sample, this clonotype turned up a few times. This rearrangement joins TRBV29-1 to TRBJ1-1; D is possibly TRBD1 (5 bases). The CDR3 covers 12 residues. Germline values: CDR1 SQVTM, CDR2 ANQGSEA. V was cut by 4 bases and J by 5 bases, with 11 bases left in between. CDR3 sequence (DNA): TGCAGCGTTGCAGGGAGGGAAACTGAAGCTTTCTTT. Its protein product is CSVAGRETEAFF.

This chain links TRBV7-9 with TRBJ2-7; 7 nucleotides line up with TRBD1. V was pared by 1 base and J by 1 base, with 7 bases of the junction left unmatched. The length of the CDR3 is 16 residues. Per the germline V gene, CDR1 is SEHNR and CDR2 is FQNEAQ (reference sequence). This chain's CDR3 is CASSLEGRGLSYEQYF. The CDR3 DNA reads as TGTGCCAGCAGCTTAGAAGGCAGGGGGTTATCCTACGAGCAGTACTTC.

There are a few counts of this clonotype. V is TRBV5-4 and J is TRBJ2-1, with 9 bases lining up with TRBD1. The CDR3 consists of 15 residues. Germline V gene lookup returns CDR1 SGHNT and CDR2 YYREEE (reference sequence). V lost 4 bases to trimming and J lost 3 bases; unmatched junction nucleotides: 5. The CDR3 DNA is TGTGCCAGCAGCCGTCCGGGACAGGGCTACAATGAGCAGTTCTTC. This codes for CASSRPGQGYNEQFF.

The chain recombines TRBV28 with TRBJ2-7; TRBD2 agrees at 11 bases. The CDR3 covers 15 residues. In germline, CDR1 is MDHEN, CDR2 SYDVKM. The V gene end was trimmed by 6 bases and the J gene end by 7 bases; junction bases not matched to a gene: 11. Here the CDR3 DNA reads TGTGCCAGCAGGGACTTAGCGGGAGGGCCTCAGGAGCAGTACTTC. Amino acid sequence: CASRDLAGGPQEQYF.

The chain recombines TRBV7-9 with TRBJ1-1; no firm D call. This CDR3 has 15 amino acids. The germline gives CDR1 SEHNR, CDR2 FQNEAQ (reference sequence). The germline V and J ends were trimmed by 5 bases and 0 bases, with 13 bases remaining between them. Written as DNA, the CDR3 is TGTGCCAGCAGCCCGCAGGTAGGGATGAACACTGAAGCTTTCTTT. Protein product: CASSPQVGMNTEAFF.

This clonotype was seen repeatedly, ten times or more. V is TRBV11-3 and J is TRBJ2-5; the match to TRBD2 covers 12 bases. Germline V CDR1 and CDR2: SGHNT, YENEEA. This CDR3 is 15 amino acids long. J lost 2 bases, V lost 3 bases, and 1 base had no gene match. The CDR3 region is CASSFTSGGQETQYF. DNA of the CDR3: TGTGCCAGCAGCTTTACTAGCGGGGGGCAAGAGACCCAGTACTTC.

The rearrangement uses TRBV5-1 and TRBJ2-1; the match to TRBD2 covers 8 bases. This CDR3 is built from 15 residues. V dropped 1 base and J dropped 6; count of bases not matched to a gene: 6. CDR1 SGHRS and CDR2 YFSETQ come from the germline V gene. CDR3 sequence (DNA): TGCGCCAGCAGCTTGATCGGGGGGGCCGGCAATGAGCAGTTCTTC. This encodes CASSLIGGAGNEQFF.

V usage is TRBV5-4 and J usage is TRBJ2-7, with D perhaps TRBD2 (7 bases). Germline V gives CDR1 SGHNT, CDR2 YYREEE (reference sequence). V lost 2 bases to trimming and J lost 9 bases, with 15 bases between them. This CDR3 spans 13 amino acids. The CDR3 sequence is CASSFTGGGGQYF. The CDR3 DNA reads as TGTGCCAGCAGCTTTACAGGAGGGGGGGGGCAGTACTTC.

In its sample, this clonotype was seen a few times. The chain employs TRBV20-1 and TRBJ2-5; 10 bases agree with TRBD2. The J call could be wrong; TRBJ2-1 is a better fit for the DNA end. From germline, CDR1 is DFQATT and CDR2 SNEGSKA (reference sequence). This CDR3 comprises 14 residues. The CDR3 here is CSALLAGVYNEQFF. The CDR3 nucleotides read TGCAGTGCTCTCCTAGCGGGGGTCTACAATGAGCAGTTCTTC.

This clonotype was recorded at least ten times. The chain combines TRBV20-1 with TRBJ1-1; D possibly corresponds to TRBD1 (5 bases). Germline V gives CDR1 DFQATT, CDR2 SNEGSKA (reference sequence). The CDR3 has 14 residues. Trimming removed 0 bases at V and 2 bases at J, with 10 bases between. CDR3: CSARDRRGNTEAFF. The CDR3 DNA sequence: TGCAGTGCTAGAGATAGAAGGGGAAACACTGAAGCTTTCTTT.

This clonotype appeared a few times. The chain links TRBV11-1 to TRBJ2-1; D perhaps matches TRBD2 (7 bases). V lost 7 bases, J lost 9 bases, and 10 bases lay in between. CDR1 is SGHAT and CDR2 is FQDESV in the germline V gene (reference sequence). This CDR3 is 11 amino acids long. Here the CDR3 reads CASNRGAEQFF. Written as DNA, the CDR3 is TGTGCCAGCAATCGGGGGGCTGAGCAGTTCTTC.

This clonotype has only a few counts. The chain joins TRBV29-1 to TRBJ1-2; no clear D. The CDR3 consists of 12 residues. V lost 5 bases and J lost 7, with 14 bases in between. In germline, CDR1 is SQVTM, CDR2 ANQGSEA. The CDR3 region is CSVPGPTLGYTF. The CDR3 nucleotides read TGCAGCGTTCCGGGCCCCACTCTTGGCTACACCTTC. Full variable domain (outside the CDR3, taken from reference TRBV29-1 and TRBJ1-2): SAVISQKPSRDICQRGTSLTIQCQVDSQVTMMFWYRQQPGQSLTLIATANQGSEATYESGFVIDKFPISRPNLTFSTLTVSNMSPEDSSIYLCSVPGPTLGYTFGSGTRLTVV.

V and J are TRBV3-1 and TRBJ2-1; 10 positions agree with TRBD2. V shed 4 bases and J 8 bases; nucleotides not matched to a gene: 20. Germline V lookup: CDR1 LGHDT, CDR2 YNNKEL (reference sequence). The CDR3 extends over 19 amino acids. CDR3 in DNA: TGTGCCAGCAGCCCCCAGCATCCGTCTAGCGGGGGCGCCATCTATGAGCAGTTCTTC. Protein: CASSPQHPSSGGAIYEQFF.

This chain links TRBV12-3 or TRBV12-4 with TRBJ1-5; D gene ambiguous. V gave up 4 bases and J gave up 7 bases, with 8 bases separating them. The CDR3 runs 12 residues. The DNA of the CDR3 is TGTGCCAGCAGTTACGACGACCAGCCCCAGCATTTT. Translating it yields CASSYDDQPQHF.

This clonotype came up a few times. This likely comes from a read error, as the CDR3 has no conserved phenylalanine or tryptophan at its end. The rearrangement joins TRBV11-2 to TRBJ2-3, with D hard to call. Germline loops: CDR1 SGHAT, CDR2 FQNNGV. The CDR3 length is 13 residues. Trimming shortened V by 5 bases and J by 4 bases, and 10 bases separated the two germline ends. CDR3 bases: TGTGCCAGCAGCAGAGGATTCGCAGATACGCAGTATCTT. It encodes CASSRGFADTQYL.

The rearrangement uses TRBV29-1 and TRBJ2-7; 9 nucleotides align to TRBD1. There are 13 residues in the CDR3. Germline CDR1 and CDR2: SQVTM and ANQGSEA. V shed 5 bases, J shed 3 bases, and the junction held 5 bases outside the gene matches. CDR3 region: CSVPGTGFYEQYF. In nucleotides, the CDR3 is TGCAGCGTTCCTGGGACAGGGTTCTACGAGCAGTACTTC.

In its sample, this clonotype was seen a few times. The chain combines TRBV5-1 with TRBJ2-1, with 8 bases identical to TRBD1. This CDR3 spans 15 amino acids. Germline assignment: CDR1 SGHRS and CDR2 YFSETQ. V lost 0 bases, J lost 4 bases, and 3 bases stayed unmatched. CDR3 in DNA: TGCGCCAGCAGCTTGGCGGACAGGGTGTACAATGAGCAGTTCTTC. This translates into CASSLADRVYNEQFF.